Listed here are 2 T cell receptor beta chains from one sample, sequenced in a study of cytomegalovirus exposure and HLA in healthy donors. Researchers ran the PCR with 60 Vbeta and 13 Jbeta primers. The data were produced by immunoSEQ multiplex PCR, yet TCRdb's version contains in-frame clones alone and is incomplete. The table includes about 140,000 clones, roughly 75% detected once. Sequencing used PBMCs. These receptors all come from a man between 25 and 39 years old in good health and CMV-seronegative.

V is TRBV7-9 and J is TRBJ1-4; TRBD1 might be the D (6 bases). The CDR3 spans 16 residues. Looked up from germline, CDR1 is SEHNR and CDR2 is FQNEAQ (reference sequence). With 6 bases removed from V and 3 bases from J, the gap between germline ends came to 17 bases. As DNA, the CDR3 is TGTGCCAGCAGTATCACTGGGGGGGCCTCTAATGAAAAACTGTTTTTT. It encodes CASSITGGASNEKLFF.

This clone appeared once. The chain employs TRBV2 and TRBJ1-2; D gene uncertain. CDR3 length equals 13 residues. The germline V gene encodes CDR1 SNHLY and CDR2 FYNNEI. V lost 5 bases and J lost 5, with 12 bases in between. This CDR3 is CASSSSSRYGYTF. The CDR3 DNA sequence: TGTGCCAGCAGTTCGTCGTCTCGGTATGGCTACACCTTC. The full variable domain, its missing parts supplied by reference TRBV2 and TRBJ1-2, is EPEVTQTPSHQVTQMGQEVILRCVPISNHLYFYWYRQILGQKVEFLVSFYNNEISEKSEIFDDQFSVERPDGSNFTLKIRSTKLEDSAMYFCASSSSSRYGYTFGSGTRLTVV.